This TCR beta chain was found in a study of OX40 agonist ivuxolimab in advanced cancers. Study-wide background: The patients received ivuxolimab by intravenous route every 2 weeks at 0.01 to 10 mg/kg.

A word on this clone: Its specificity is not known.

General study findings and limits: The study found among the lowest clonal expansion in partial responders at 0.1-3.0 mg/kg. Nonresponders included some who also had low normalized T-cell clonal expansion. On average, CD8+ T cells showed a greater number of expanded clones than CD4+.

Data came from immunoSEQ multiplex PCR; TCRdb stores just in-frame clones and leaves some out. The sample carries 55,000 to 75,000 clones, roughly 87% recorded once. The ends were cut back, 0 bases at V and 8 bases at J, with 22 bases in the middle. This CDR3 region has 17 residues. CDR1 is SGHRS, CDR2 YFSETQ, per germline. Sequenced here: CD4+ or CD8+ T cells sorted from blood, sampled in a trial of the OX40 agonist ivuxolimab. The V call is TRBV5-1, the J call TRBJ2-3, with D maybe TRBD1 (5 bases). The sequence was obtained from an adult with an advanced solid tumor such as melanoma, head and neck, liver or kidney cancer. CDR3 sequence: CASSLEGLQRATSTQYF. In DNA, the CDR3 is TGCGCCAGCAGCTTGGAGGGGCTCCAAAGGGCCACGAGTACGCAGTATTTT.